The 18 T cell receptor beta chains reported below all come from one sample, sequenced in a study of blood T cell repertoires in COVID-19. The data were produced by immunoSEQ multiplex PCR, yet TCRdb's version contains in-frame clones alone and is incomplete. The top ten clones hold 16% of a sample with approximately 28,000 clones, about 84% of them seen once. The specimen sequenced was peripheral blood. The receptors come from a woman aged 60-75 years with acute or convalescent COVID-19.

The J gene is TRBJ2-5, the V gene TRBV12-2; TRBD2, the D gene given by the table, was not confirmed from the DNA. TRBV12-2 is marked as a pseudogene. The CDR3 extends over 15 amino acids. The CDR3 DNA sequence: TGTGCAAGTCGCTTAGCGGGTGGAGGGAGGGAGACCCAGTACTTC. Protein sequence: CASRLAGGGRETQYF.

The chain recombines TRBV5-1 with TRBJ2-1, with D tentatively TRBD2 (7 bases). This CDR3 is 17 amino acids long. Germline assignment: CDR1 SGHRS and CDR2 YFSETQ. Trimming removed 0 bases from V and 5 bases from J, with 18 bases in between. Written as DNA, the CDR3 is TGCGCCAGCAGCTTGGCCTCGGGGGGCCGTCCAAACAATGAGCAGTTCTTC. Its translation: CASSLASGGRPNNEQFF. Using reference TRBV5-1 and TRBJ2-1 for the parts outside the CDR3, the full variable domain is KAGVTQTPRYLIKTRGQQVTLSCSPISGHRSVSWYQQTPGQGLQFLFEYFSETQRNKGNFPGRFSGRQFSNSRSEMNVSTLELGDSALYLCASSLASGGRPNNEQFFGPGTRLTVL.

The V gene is TRBV25-1, the J gene TRBJ1-1; possibly TRBD1 for D (6 bases). In germline, CDR1 is MGHDK, CDR2 SYGVNS. V was trimmed by 4 bases and J by 8 bases, leaving 14 bases between them. The CDR3 runs 13 residues. The CDR3 sequence is CASSGQVYGEAFF. In DNA, the CDR3 is TGTGCCAGCAGTGGACAGGTTTACGGGGAAGCTTTCTTT. The full variable domain, rest sourced from reference TRBV25-1 and TRBJ1-1, is EADIYQTPRYLVIGTGKKITLECSQTMGHDKMYWYQQDPGMELHLIHYSYGVNSTEKGDLSSESTVSRIRTEHFPLTLESARPSHTSQYLCASSGQVYGEAFFGQGTRLTVV.

This chain's CDR3 is CASSPRTGPDEQFF. The CDR3 nucleotides are TGCGCCAGCAGCCCTAGGACAGGGCCCGATGAGCAGTTCTTC. The chain couples TRBV4-1 to TRBJ2-1; 8 bases align to TRBD1. The CDR3 has 14 amino acids. Trimming at V came to 4 bases and at J to 8 bases, leaving 7 bases not matched to a gene. Germline loops: CDR1 MGHRA, CDR2 YSYEKL.

J is TRBJ2-6 and V is TRBV2; D is unclear. This CDR3 is built from 13 residues. V shed 9 bases and J shed 1 base, with 7 bases lying between them. Germline V gene data show CDR1 as SNHLY and CDR2 as FYNNEI. The CDR3 DNA follows: TGTGCCAGTCAGGTTTCTGGGGCCAACGTCCTGACTTTC. It yields the protein CASQVSGANVLTF.

V gene TRBV6-5 combines with J gene TRBJ1-2; D not certain. Trimming took 5 bases from V and 7 from J, leaving 14 bases between them. The CDR3 covers 13 residues. Germline CDR1 MNHEY, CDR2 SVGAGI. The CDR3 sequence: CASSRTDVGGYTF. The CDR3 DNA reads TGTGCCAGCAGTAGAACAGACGTGGGTGGCTACACCTTC.

The chain combines TRBV28 with TRBJ1-2; D unresolved. V lost 4 bases and J lost 7, with 7 bases in between. CDR1 is MDHEN, CDR2 SYDVKM, per germline. CDR3 size: 11 residues. The CDR3 sequence is CASSSSFGYTF. The CDR3 bases are TGTGCCAGCAGTTCCTCTTTTGGCTACACCTTC.

The chain carries TRBV18 and TRBJ1-6, with unresolved D. This CDR3 region has 13 residues. Trimming shortened V by 2 bases and J by 10 bases, and 9 bases separated the two germline ends. CDR1 and CDR2 from the germline V gene are KGHSH and LQKENI. The CDR3 protein is CASSPRELSPLHF. The CDR3, as DNA: TGTGCCAGCTCACCAAGGGAGTTATCACCCCTCCACTTT. Complete variable domain (other parts from reference TRBV18 and TRBJ1-6): NAGVMQNPRHLVRRRGQEARLRCSPMKGHSHVYWYRQLPEEGLKFMVYLQKENIIDESGMPKERFSAEFPKEGPSILRIQQVVRGDSAAYFCASSPRELSPLHFGNGTRLTVT.

The chain has TRBV6-2 or TRBV6-3 and TRBJ2-7; tentatively, D is TRBD2 (6 bases). The V gene lost 2 bases and the J gene lost 2 bases, with 16 bases spanning the gap. In germline, CDR1 is MNHEY, CDR2 SVGEGT. CDR3 length: 16 residues. The CDR3 nucleotides are TGTGCCAGCAGTTACGGAGGCGGGGCGCCTACCTACGAGCAGTACTTC. It yields the protein CASSYGGGAPTYEQYF.

The V gene is TRBV7-2, the J gene TRBJ2-5; the match to TRBD2 covers 10 bases. The CDR3 runs 14 residues. V dropped 2 bases and J dropped 5; count of bases not matched to a gene: 2. Germline V lookup: CDR1 SGHTA, CDR2 FQGNSA. The CDR3 nucleotides read TGTGCCAGCAGCTTACAGGGACTAGCGGAGACCCAGTACTTC. Protein: CASSLQGLAETQYF.

The chain couples TRBV28 to TRBJ1-1; TRBD1 is a possible D gene (6 bases). The length of the CDR3 is 14 residues. In germline, CDR1 is MDHEN, CDR2 SYDVKM. The V gene lost 4 bases and the J gene lost 10 bases, with 19 bases spanning the gap. The CDR3 here is CASSSRVQGWGAFF. CDR3 DNA sequence: TGTGCCAGCAGTTCCCGGGTACAGGGTTGGGGAGCTTTCTTT.

This clone occurred a few times. The V call is TRBV6-6, the J call TRBJ2-2; tentatively, D is TRBD2 (6 bases). The CDR3 has 16 residues. CDR1 MNHNY and CDR2 SVGAGI come from the germline V gene (reference sequence). V was trimmed by 6 bases and J by 5 bases, leaving 19 bases between them. CDR3 region: CASSRQWQGGTGELFF. For the CDR3, the DNA is TGTGCCAGCAGCCGACAGTGGCAGGGAGGTACCGGGGAGCTGTTTTTT.

Of note for this clone: The sample carries other DNA sequences with the same CDR3. The chain joins TRBV7-3 to TRBJ2-4; a possible D gene is TRBD1 (7 bases). From germline, CDR1 is SGHTA and CDR2 FQGTGA. This CDR3 has 15 amino acids. V gave up 6 bases and J gave up 0 bases, with 12 bases separating them. This CDR3 reads CASSPGGLAKNIQYF. DNA of the CDR3: TGTGCCAGCAGTCCAGGGGGACTAGCCAAAAACATTCAGTACTTC. The full variable domain, completed using reference TRBV7-3 and TRBJ2-4, is GAGVSQTPSNKVTEKGKYVELRCDPISGHTALYWYRQSLGQGPEFLIYFQGTGAADDSGLPNDRFFAVRPEGSVSTLKIQRTERGDSAVYLCASSPGGLAKNIQYFGAGTRLSVL.

The chain combines TRBV5-5 with TRBJ1-5, with 7 bases fitting TRBD1. V shed 5 bases, J shed 7 bases, and the junction held 9 bases outside the gene matches. CDR1 and CDR2 (germline): SGHKS, YYEKEE (reference sequence). The CDR3 covers 14 residues. In DNA, the CDR3 is TGTGCCAGCAGTTTCGACCGACAGGGCCAGCCCCAGCATTTT. Its translation: CASSFDRQGQPQHF. Full variable domain (missing parts from reference TRBV5-5 and TRBJ1-5): DAGVTQSPTHLIKTRGQQVTLRCSPISGHKSVSWYQQVLGQGPQFIFQYYEKEERGRGNFPDRFSARQFPNYSSELNVNALLLGDSALYLCASSFDRQGQPQHFGDGTRLSIL.

The chain joins TRBV6-2 or TRBV6-3 to TRBJ1-1; tentative D call: TRBD1 (5 bases). Deletions cut 2 bases from V and 0 bases from J, with 16 bases between. The length of the CDR3 is 17 residues. Germline CDR1 reads MNHEY; CDR2 reads SVGEGT. The CDR3 is CASSYPHGLGVNTEAFF. CDR3 nucleotides: TGTGCCAGCAGTTACCCCCACGGGTTAGGGGTGAACACTGAAGCTTTCTTT.

This clone was recorded only once. The rearrangement uses TRBV12-3 or TRBV12-4 and TRBJ2-7, with 7 bases matching TRBD2. The J segment lost 2 bases and the V segment lost 6 bases, leaving 4 bases of the junction unmatched. There are 13 residues in the CDR3. DNA for the CDR3: TGTGCCAGCAGCCGAGGGAGGGCCTACGAGCAGTACTTC. It is translated as CASSRGRAYEQYF.

In its sample, this clone was seen once. This CDR3 is CASSSATGANEQFF. CDR3 nucleotide sequence: TGTGCCAGCAGTAGTGCGACAGGGGCCAATGAGCAGTTCTTC. V gene TRBV2 combines with J gene TRBJ2-1; 8 nucleotides align to TRBD1. With 5 bases clipped from V and 6 bases from J, the junction kept 6 bases outside the gene matches. Per germline, CDR1 SNHLY and CDR2 FYNNEI. This CDR3 spans 14 amino acids.

The chain recombines TRBV9 with TRBJ2-2, with TRBD2 matching 11 bases. Germline trimming cut 4 bases from V and 0 bases from J; bases unmatched to any gene: 11. CDR3 length equals 19 residues. Germline values: CDR1 SGDLS, CDR2 YYNGEE. CDR3 loop: CASSHRAGTSGSNTGELFF. The CDR3 DNA reads TGTGCCAGCAGCCACAGAGCCGGGACTAGCGGATCGAACACCGGGGAGCTGTTTTTT.